Below, 15 T cell receptor beta chains from the same sample are listed, as sequenced in a study of regulatory T cells in long-lasting Graves disease. Construction of the TCR beta libraries employed iRepertoire HTBI primers in conjunction with Arm-PCR of CDR3 regions. TCRdb processed the multiplex PCR reads anew with MiXCR; each CDR3 protein has one entry. The sample consists of about 540,000 distinct CDR3 sequences, roughly 14% of them appearing once. This sample's time point: newly diagnosed GD, antithyroid drugs for less than 3 months. Generation of the TCR library employed RNA extracted from PBMCs. These records were also assigned to another study, of T cells in Graves' hyperthyroidism and ophthalmopathy.

The sample consisted of peripheral blood mononuclear cells (PBMCs), taken at new diagnosis, from a patient treated with antithyroid drugs. These receptor sequences come from a man aged 25 to 40 with Graves disease.

V usage is TRBV30 and J usage is TRBJ2-1; 7 nucleotides agree with TRBD2. The ends lost 4 bases at V and 2 bases at J; junction bases unmatched: 11. The germline V gene encodes CDR1 GTSNPN and CDR2 SVGIG (reference sequence). The CDR3 covers 16 residues. The CDR3 DNA follows: TGTGCCTGGATAAGAGCGGGACTTTTCACCTACAATGAGCAGTTCTTC. Residues: CAWIRAGLFTYNEQFF.

This clonotype was recorded a few times. This chain links TRBV4-1 with TRBJ2-1; possible D gene TRBD2, 6 bases. V was trimmed by 4 bases and J by 4 bases, leaving 11 bases between them. The CDR3 totals 14 residues. Germline lookup yields CDR1 MGHRA and CDR2 YSYEKL. CDR3 nucleotides: TGCGCCAGCAGCCTTTTGGGACTGTACAATGAGCAGTTCTTC. Amino acids: CASSLLGLYNEQFF.

In this sample, this clonotype turned up many times. V is TRBV6-1 and J is TRBJ2-1, with 14 bases aligning to TRBD2. The V gene's germline CDR1 is MNHNS and CDR2 SASEGT. Trimming cost V 6 bases and J 6 bases; bases outside gene matches: 4. The CDR3 sequence is 15 residues long. In nucleotides, the CDR3 is TGTGCCAGCAGCCGGGGACTAGCGGGAGTCAATGAGCAGTTCTTC. Translated: CASSRGLAGVNEQFF.

This clonotype was seen repeatedly, ten times or more. The gene calls are TRBV30 and TRBJ2-7; D is unclear. The V and J ends lost 5 bases and 3 bases respectively, with 8 bases between them. This CDR3 comprises 11 residues. Germline values: CDR1 GTSNPN, CDR2 SVGIG (reference sequence). The CDR3 loop is CAWGSRYEQYF. CDR3 bases: TGTGCCTGGGGCAGCCGCTACGAGCAGTACTTC.

The chain combines TRBV3-1 with TRBJ2-4; either TRBD1 or TRBD2 may supply D (5 bases each). Per the germline V gene, CDR1 is LGHDT and CDR2 is YNNKEL (reference sequence). V was pared by 3 bases and J by 8 bases, with 14 bases between. CDR3 length: 14 amino acids. The CDR3 sequence is CASSHTGVGDIQYF. The CDR3 DNA sequence: TGTGCCAGCAGCCACACCGGGGTAGGGGACATTCAGTACTTC.

This clonotype was counted ten times or more. CDR3 nucleotides: TGTGCCAGCAGTTATAGGGGCTCAACTAATGAAAAACTGTTTTTT. Residues: CASSYRGSTNEKLFF. The gene calls are TRBV27 and TRBJ1-4, with D perhaps TRBD1 (5 bases). Germline assignment: CDR1 MNHEY and CDR2 SMNVEV (reference sequence). The CDR3 covers 15 residues. Trimming took 4 bases from V and 0 from J, leaving 9 bases between them. The entire variable domain, with the rest obtained from reference TRBV27 and TRBJ1-4, is as follows: EAQVTQNPRYLITVTGKKLTVTCSQNMNHEYMSWYRQDPGLGLRQIYYSMNVEVTDKGDVPEGYKVSRKEKRNFPLILESPSPNQTSLYFCASSYRGSTNEKLFFGSGTQLSVL.

This clonotype was seen at least ten times. The chain employs TRBV2 and TRBJ1-6; no clear D gene. The CDR3 loop spans 15 amino acids. The germline V and J ends were trimmed by 0 bases and 7 bases, with 10 bases remaining between them. The germline V gene encodes CDR1 SNHLY and CDR2 FYNNEI. CDR3: CASSEAAFGNSPLHF. CDR3 nucleotides: TGTGCCAGCAGTGAAGCGGCTTTCGGGAATTCACCCCTCCACTTT.

This clonotype was counted many times. The chain has TRBV2 and TRBJ1-1, with 9 positions matching TRBD1. This CDR3 comprises 16 residues. The V gene's germline CDR1 is SNHLY and CDR2 FYNNEI. The J segment lost 5 bases and the V segment lost 5 bases, leaving 12 bases of the junction unmatched. The DNA for the CDR3 is TGTGCCAGCAGTTTACCGGGACAGGGAGACGAGACTGAAGCTTTCTTT. Encoded protein: CASSLPGQGDETEAFF.

This clonotype was recorded many times. V is TRBV4-1 and J is TRBJ1-2, with D unresolved. V was shortened by 3 bases and J by 3 bases, with 14 bases between the two germline ends. This CDR3 has 15 amino acids. The V gene's germline CDR1 is MGHRA and CDR2 YSYEKL. The DNA of the CDR3 is TGCGCCAGCAGCCAGTATGTCGGCCAGGACTATGGCTACACCTTC. It yields the protein CASSQYVGQDYGYTF.

The sample holds many counts of this clonotype. The V call is TRBV28, the J call TRBJ2-3, with TRBD2 matching 8 bases. With 6 bases clipped from V and 6 bases from J, the junction kept 11 bases outside the gene matches. This CDR3 has 15 amino acids. From germline, CDR1 is MDHEN and CDR2 SYDVKM. The CDR3 is CASSERSGREDTQYF. In DNA, the CDR3 is TGTGCCAGCAGCGAACGGAGCGGGAGAGAGGATACGCAGTATTTT.

This clonotype was detected many times. J is TRBJ1-1 and V is TRBV18; D is uncertain. V was pared by 4 bases and J by 2 bases, with 17 bases between. Germline V gene sequence: CDR1 KGHSH, CDR2 LQKENI. CDR3 size: 16 residues. The CDR3 here is CASSQQPQETNTEAFF. CDR3 coding DNA: TGTGCCAGCTCACAACAGCCCCAGGAGACCAACACTGAAGCTTTCTTT.

The gene calls are TRBV19 and TRBJ2-1; 11 nucleotides agree with TRBD2. CDR1 is LNHDA, CDR2 SQIVND, per germline (reference sequence). The CDR3 spans 16 residues. The junction had 11 bases not matched to a gene; V was cut back by 5 bases and J by 8 bases. The CDR3 protein is CASSPGGLAGGDEQFF. The CDR3 nucleotides read TGTGCCAGTAGTCCCGGAGGGCTAGCGGGAGGAGATGAGCAGTTCTTC. Based on the CDR3 plus reference TRBV19 and TRBJ2-1, the full variable domain is DGGITQSPKYLFRKEGQNVTLSCEQNLNHDAMYWYRQDPGQGLRLIYYSQIVNDFQKGDIAEGYSVSREKKESFPLTVTSAQKNPTAFYLCASSPGGLAGGDEQFFGPGTRLTVL.

There are many counts of this clonotype. V and J are TRBV10-3 and TRBJ2-2; D is possibly TRBD1 or TRBD2 (5 bases each). The germline V and J ends were trimmed by 6 bases and 0 bases, with 8 bases remaining between them. Germline CDR1 and CDR2: ENHRY and SYGVKD. CDR3 length: 14 residues. The CDR3 protein is CAISGTANTGELFF. The CDR3 DNA reads TGTGCCATCAGCGGGACGGCGAACACCGGGGAGCTGTTTTTT.

Ten or more counts support this clonotype. The V gene is TRBV2, the J gene TRBJ1-1; possible D gene TRBD1, 6 bases. CDR1 and CDR2 (germline): SNHLY, FYNNEI. The ends were cut back, 6 bases at V and 6 bases at J, with 17 bases in the middle. The CDR3 consists of 14 residues. CDR3 sequence (DNA): TGTGCCAGCAGAAATAGACAGGCAACTCCTGAAGCTTTCTTT. It translates to CASRNRQATPEAFF.

This clonotype came up many times. This CDR3 is CASSASKNIQYF. Written as DNA, the CDR3 is TGTGCCAGCAGCGCCTCCAAAAACATTCAGTACTTC. The rearrangement joins TRBV9 to TRBJ2-4; no clear D gene. V shed 3 bases and J shed 2 bases, with 3 bases lying between them. The CDR3 consists of 12 residues. Per germline, CDR1 SGDLS and CDR2 YYNGEE.